The 16 T cell receptor beta chains in this list originate from one sample, sequenced in a study of shared clonotypes between healthy human individuals. Assay used: immunoSEQ multiplex PCR; TCRdb lists only in-frame clones, some missing. This table has about 1 million clones, under 80% appearing once. The sample comprised memory CD4+ T cells sorted from blood. Subset here: CD45RA-negative fraction. The receptor set was obtained from a man aged 18 to 30 in good health.

The gene calls are TRBV6-1 and TRBJ2-5; D is unresolved. Trimming shortened V by 6 bases and J by 4 bases, and 15 bases separated the two germline ends. CDR3 length: 14 residues. CDR1 is MNHNS, CDR2 SASEGT, per germline. CDR3 loop: CASSPTSSGETQYF. The DNA for the CDR3 is TGTGCCAGCAGCCCGACCTCCTCGGGAGAGACCCAGTACTTC.

The rearrangement uses TRBV11-2 and TRBJ2-2, with unresolved D. The length of the CDR3 is 14 residues. Trimming shortened V by 1 base and J by 4 bases, and 7 bases separated the two germline ends. CDR1 SGHAT and CDR2 FQNNGV come from the germline V gene. CDR3 in amino acids: CASSLGAITGELFF. In nucleotides, the CDR3 is TGTGCCAGCAGCTTAGGGGCTATCACCGGGGAGCTGTTTTTT.

The chain couples TRBV7-9 to TRBJ2-3, with TRBD2 matching over 13 bases. The CDR3 loop spans 16 amino acids. V was clipped by 6 bases and J by 4 bases; unmatched bases: 7. CDR1 and CDR2 (germline): SEHNR, FQNEAQ (reference sequence). The CDR3 spells CASRRLAGGPPDTQYF. In DNA form, the CDR3 reads TGTGCCAGCAGACGACTAGCGGGAGGACCCCCAGATACGCAGTATTTT.

The chain has TRBV18 and TRBJ2-5; no firm D call. The V end was cut by 4 bases, the J end by 2 bases, with 14 bases between. CDR1 is KGHSH, CDR2 LQKENI, per germline. CDR3 length: 15 amino acids. The CDR3 sequence is CASSRTFGQQETQYF. The CDR3 DNA reads as TGTGCCAGCTCACGAACCTTCGGCCAGCAAGAGACCCAGTACTTC. Drawing the rest from reference TRBV18 and TRBJ2-5, the complete variable domain is NAGVMQNPRHLVRRRGQEARLRCSPMKGHSHVYWYRQLPEEGLKFMVYLQKENIIDESGMPKERFSAEFPKEGPSILRIQQVVRGDSAAYFCASSRTFGQQETQYFGPGTRLLVL.

This clone was recorded only once. The chain carries TRBV6-5 and TRBJ2-2, with D perhaps matching TRBD2 (6 bases). Germline values: CDR1 MNHEY, CDR2 SVGAGI. Trimming removed 0 bases from V and 6 bases from J, with 11 bases in between. The CDR3 covers 15 residues. For the CDR3, the DNA is TGTGCCAGCAGTTACTCGAGCGGGTACCCCGGGGAGCTGTTTTTT. It translates to CASSYSSGYPGELFF.

The rearrangement joins TRBV27 to TRBJ1-5, with 7 nucleotides matching TRBD1. The CDR3 has 15 amino acids. Looked up from germline, CDR1 is MNHEY and CDR2 is SMNVEV (reference sequence). Trimming cost V 10 bases and J 6 bases; bases outside gene matches: 15. CDR3 sequence: CATMGGRGRGQPQHF. DNA for the CDR3: TGTGCCACCATGGGGGGAAGGGGGCGCGGTCAGCCCCAGCATTTT.

There are a few counts of this clone. The chain combines TRBV5-4 with TRBJ1-1; D ambiguous. The germline V gene has CDR1 SGHNT and CDR2 YYREEE (reference sequence). The CDR3 is 13 amino acids. V lost 4 bases to trimming and J lost 0 bases, with 7 bases between them. CDR3 sequence (DNA): TGTGCCAGCAGCCGGGTGGTGAACACTGAAGCTTTCTTT. Translation: CASSRVVNTEAFF.

This clone came up a few times. The chain carries TRBV6-6 and TRBJ1-3; D gene ambiguous. Trimming cost V 6 bases and J 0 bases, with 9 bases left between them. Germline assignment: CDR1 MNHNY and CDR2 SVGAGI (reference sequence). The CDR3 consists of 14 residues. Here the CDR3 reads CASRLQNSGNTIYF. The CDR3, as DNA: TGTGCCAGCAGATTGCAGAACTCTGGAAACACCATATATTTT.

This clone was picked up many times. The rearrangement links TRBV7-2 to TRBJ2-4; 12 bases fit TRBD2. The CDR3 runs 19 residues. V was pared by 1 base and J by 0 bases, with 7 bases of the junction left unmatched. Germline V gene data show CDR1 as SGHTA and CDR2 as FQGNSA. Here the CDR3 reads CASSLGTSGNKLAKNIQYF. DNA of the CDR3: TGTGCCAGCAGCTTAGGGACTAGCGGGAATAAACTAGCCAAAAACATTCAGTACTTC.

To note about this clone: At the DNA level, this CDR3 is encoded by other sequences in the same sample as well. The chain combines TRBV5-1 with TRBJ1-1; 9 bases are shared with TRBD1. The germline V gene has CDR1 SGHRS and CDR2 YFSETQ. V was clipped by 4 bases and J by 5 bases; unmatched bases: 3. The CDR3 runs to 13 residues. CDR3 DNA: TGCGCCAGCAGCCGGACAGGGGAGACTGAAGCTTTCTTT. Its protein product is CASSRTGETEAFF.

A note on this clone: A much larger clone differs from this one at a single base, so this may be a read error. The chain recombines TRBV5-1 with TRBJ2-3, with D uncertain. CDR3 length equals 12 residues. Deletions cut 2 bases from V and 1 base from J, with 2 bases between. Germline loops: CDR1 SGHRS, CDR2 YFSETQ. CDR3 coding DNA: TGCGCCAGCAGCTTTGGCACAGATACGCAGTATTTT. Protein: CASSFGTDTQYF.

The rearrangement links TRBV23-1 to TRBJ1-5; D may be TRBD1 (6 bases). TRBV23-1 is annotated as an ORF whose role is uncertain. The CDR3 is 14 residues long. V was cut by 9 bases and J by 0 bases, with 12 bases left in between. CDR3 sequence (DNA): TGCGCCAGGGCGACAGGAGATAGCAATCAGCCCCAGCATTTT. Translation gives CARATGDSNQPQHF.

As concerns this clone: Other DNA sequences of this sample code for an identical CDR3. The DNA for the CDR3 is TGTGCCAGCAGCTCCGGCTCCTACGAGCAGTACTTC. Translated: CASSSGSYEQYF. The rearrangement links TRBV11-3 to TRBJ2-7; D gene ambiguous. Trimming took off 4 bases at V and 0 bases at J, with 4 bases between the two ends. The CDR3 has 12 amino acids. CDR1 is SGHNT, CDR2 YENEEA, per germline.

The CDR3 loop reads CASSLRPSGSIDEQFF. The CDR3 DNA follows: TGTGCCAGCAGCTTAAGGCCAAGCGGGAGTATAGATGAGCAGTTCTTC. The V call is TRBV7-2, the J call TRBJ2-1; 8 bases agree with TRBD2. CDR3 length equals 16 residues. Germline-derived CDR1 and CDR2 are SGHTA and FQGNSA. V lost 2 bases, J lost 8 bases, and 11 bases stayed unmatched.

The V and J genes are TRBV5-1 and TRBJ2-7; possibly TRBD1 or TRBD2 for D (7 bases each). This CDR3 has 14 residues. Germline CDR1 and CDR2: SGHRS and YFSETQ. With 4 bases removed from V and 0 bases from J, the gap between germline ends came to 11 bases. CDR3 in amino acids: CASSGRDSSYEQYF. The CDR3 DNA reads TGCGCCAGCAGCGGGAGGGACAGCTCCTACGAGCAGTACTTC.

The chain is built from TRBV7-2 and TRBJ2-5, with D uncertain. Germline CDR1 reads SGHTA; CDR2 reads FQGNSA. The V and J ends lost 5 bases and 3 bases respectively, with 13 bases between them. This CDR3 is built from 14 residues. For the CDR3, the DNA is TGTGCCAGCAGCAACCGGGCCGAAAAAGAGACCCAGTACTTC. Its translation is CASSNRAEKETQYF.